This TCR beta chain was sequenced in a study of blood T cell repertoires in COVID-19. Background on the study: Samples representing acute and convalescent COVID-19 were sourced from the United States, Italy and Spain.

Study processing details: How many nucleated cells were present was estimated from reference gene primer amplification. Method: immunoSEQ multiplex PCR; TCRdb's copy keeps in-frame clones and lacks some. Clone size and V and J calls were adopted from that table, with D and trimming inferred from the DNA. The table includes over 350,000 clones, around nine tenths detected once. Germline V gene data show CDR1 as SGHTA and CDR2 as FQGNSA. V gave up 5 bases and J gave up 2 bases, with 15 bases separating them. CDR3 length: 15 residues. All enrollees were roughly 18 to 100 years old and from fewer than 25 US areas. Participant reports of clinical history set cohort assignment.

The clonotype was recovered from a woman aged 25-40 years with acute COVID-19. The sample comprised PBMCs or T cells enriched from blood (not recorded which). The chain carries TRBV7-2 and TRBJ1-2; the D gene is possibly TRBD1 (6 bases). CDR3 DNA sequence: TGTGCCAGCAGCCATGGGGGGGCCTCAAACTATGGCTACACCTTC. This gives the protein CASSHGGASNYGYTF.